Listed here are 21 T cell receptor beta chains from one sample, sequenced in a study of CD8 T cells in Susac syndrome. RNA totalling about 0.5 to 1 ug underwent reverse transcription with random hexamers. TCRdb recomputed calls from the immunoSEQ multiplex PCR reads with MiXCR, one row per CDR3 protein. The sample records about 53,000 distinct CDR3 sequences, roughly 94% being singletons. The specimen was CD8+ T cells from PBMCs. These receptors all come from a human donor with Susac syndrome.

This chain uses TRBV7-3 with TRBJ2-7; 7 bases are shared with TRBD1. V shed 5 bases, J shed 4 bases, and the junction held 5 bases outside the gene matches. The CDR3 runs 13 residues. The germline gives CDR1 SGHTA, CDR2 FQGTGA. The CDR3 region has the DNA TGTGCCAGCAGCCTCCTGACAGGGTACGAGCAGTACTTC. Protein sequence: CASSLLTGYEQYF.

For the CDR3, the DNA is TGTGCCAGCAGCTTGGGACCGGGGGCCAATGAGCAGTTCTTC. Translated: CASSLGPGANEQFF. The chain carries TRBV5-4 and TRBJ2-1, with D perhaps being TRBD1 or TRBD2 (6 bases each). The CDR3 runs 14 residues. The V and J ends lost 0 bases and 6 bases respectively, with 10 bases between them. Looked up from germline, CDR1 is SGHNT and CDR2 is YYREEE (reference sequence).

This clonotype appeared a single time. The chain links TRBV4-2 to TRBJ2-1; D unclear. V was shortened by 3 bases and J by 2 bases, with 17 bases between the two germline ends. Germline CDR1 LGHNA, CDR2 YNFKEQ. This CDR3 spans 17 amino acids. The CDR3 DNA sequence: TGTGCCAGCAGCCACCCGAGAGGCGGTCACACCTACAATGAGCAGTTCTTC. Protein product: CASSHPRGGHTYNEQFF.

The chain carries TRBV4-3 and TRBJ2-1, with no clear D. The CDR3 has 14 residues. Trimming removed 0 bases at V and 3 bases at J, with 6 bases between. CDR1 is LGHNA and CDR2 is YSLEER in the germline V gene. The CDR3 reads CASSQESNYNEQFF. The CDR3, as DNA: TGCGCCAGCAGCCAAGAAAGTAACTACAATGAGCAGTTCTTC.

The chain uses TRBV20-1 and TRBJ1-1; 8 nucleotides align to TRBD1. CDR3 length: 16 residues. The germline gives CDR1 DFQATT, CDR2 SNEGSKA (reference sequence). The V gene end was trimmed by 1 base and the J gene end by 2 bases; junction bases not matched to a gene: 9. In DNA form, the CDR3 reads TGCAGTGCTAGAGTTCTCGGGACAGGCGCTAACACTGAAGCTTTCTTT. The encoded protein is CSARVLGTGANTEAFF.

The chain has TRBV4-1 and TRBJ1-2, with 10 bases identical to TRBD1. The CDR3 has 16 amino acids. Germline loops: CDR1 MGHRA, CDR2 YSYEKL. Germline trimming cut 6 bases from V and 6 bases from J; bases unmatched to any gene: 13. The CDR3 here is CASSFMEGQGEHGYTF. In DNA form, the CDR3 reads TGCGCCAGCAGTTTTATGGAAGGACAGGGGGAGCATGGCTACACCTTC.

The chain links TRBV29-1 to TRBJ2-5; 7 bases line up with TRBD1. The germline CDR1 and CDR2 sequences are SQVTM and ANQGSEA. V dropped 3 bases and J dropped 0; count of bases not matched to a gene: 10. The CDR3 loop spans 16 amino acids. The CDR3 sequence: CSVDFGDSWYQETQYF. The CDR3 DNA reads TGCAGCGTTGATTTTGGGGACAGCTGGTACCAAGAGACCCAGTACTTC.

V is TRBV12-3 or TRBV12-4 and J is TRBJ2-2; no firm D call. This CDR3 has 15 amino acids. Trimming cost V 3 bases and J 5 bases, with 13 bases left between them. The CDR3 DNA is TGTGCCAGCAGTTTCCCCGGGTTTGGGACCGGGGAGCTGTTTTTT. Translating it yields CASSFPGFGTGELFF.

The chain employs TRBV12-3 or TRBV12-4 and TRBJ2-3; no clear D gene. Deletions cut 8 bases from V and 0 bases from J, with 12 bases between. The CDR3 runs 14 residues. CDR3 DNA: TGTGCCAGCGCAGGTACTCACAGCACAGATACGCAGTATTTT. Encoded protein: CASAGTHSTDTQYF.

V gene TRBV6-5 combines with J gene TRBJ2-3; 8 bases are a match to TRBD2. Unmatched junction bases numbered 10, after V lost 2 bases and J lost 3 bases. CDR3 length equals 17 residues. The germline V gene encodes CDR1 MNHEY and CDR2 SVGAGI. The CDR3 coding sequence is TGTGCCAGCAGTTACACCAGGTCGGGGGGGCCAACAGATACGCAGTATTTT. It specifies CASSYTRSGGPTDTQYF.

This sequence joins TRBV9 and TRBJ2-5, with 8 bases aligning to TRBD1. The V segment lost 3 bases and the J segment 5 bases; nucleotides outside the gene matches: 3. CDR1 is SGDLS, CDR2 YYNGEE, per germline. The CDR3 runs to 13 residues. The CDR3: CASSAGGKETQYF. CDR3 nucleotide sequence: TGTGCCAGCAGCGCAGGGGGCAAGGAGACCCAGTACTTC. The variable domain in full, completed from reference TRBV9 and TRBJ2-5, reads DSGVTQTPKHLITATGQRVTLRCSPRSGDLSVYWYQQSLDQGLQFLIQYYNGEERAKGNILERFSAQQFPDLHSELNLSSLELGDSALYFCASSAGGKETQYFGPGTRLLVL.

A single count supports this clonotype. The chain has TRBV18 and TRBJ2-7; no definite D call. V was pared by 0 bases and J by 3 bases, with 9 bases between. CDR1 is KGHSH, CDR2 LQKENI, per germline. The CDR3 is 14 amino acids. CDR3 nucleotide sequence: TGTGCCAGCTCACCACCGAGGCGTGGCTACGAGCAGTACTTC. Its protein product is CASSPPRRGYEQYF.

The chain is built from TRBV5-6 and TRBJ2-5; D uncertain. Trimming took off 0 bases at V and 1 base at J, with 7 bases between the two ends. Germline assignment: CDR1 SGHDT and CDR2 YYEEEE. This CDR3 contains 14 residues. CDR3 DNA: TGTGCCAGCAGCTTGGCGGCAGCCCAAGAGACCCAGTACTTC. It yields the protein CASSLAAAQETQYF.

V and J are TRBV27 and TRBJ2-3; D uncertain. V dropped 5 bases and J dropped 2 bases, with 23 bases sitting between them. CDR1 is MNHEY, CDR2 SMNVEV, per germline (reference sequence). The CDR3 is 18 residues long. CDR3 nucleotide sequence: TGTGCCAGCAGTCCTTATCAGACCTCGCTAGGAGACACAGATACGCAGTATTTT. Translated: CASSPYQTSLGDTDTQYF.

This chain uses TRBV10-3 with TRBJ2-7; 7 positions agree with TRBD1. Unmatched junction bases numbered 3, after V lost 5 bases and J lost 2 bases. Germline V gene data show CDR1 as ENHRY and CDR2 as SYGVKD. The CDR3 has 13 residues. CDR3 sequence reads: CAISRGQTYEQYF. The CDR3 nucleotides are TGTGCCATCAGTCGGGGACAGACCTACGAGCAGTACTTC.

This clonotype was recorded only once. The chain joins TRBV30 to TRBJ2-7; D is undetermined. Trimming took off 1 base at V and 0 bases at J, with 4 bases between the two ends. Germline assignment: CDR1 GTSNPN and CDR2 SVGIG (reference sequence). This CDR3 spans 12 amino acids. For the CDR3, the DNA is TGTGCCTGGAGTGACGGCTCCTACGAGCAGTACTTC. It codes for CAWSDGSYEQYF.

The chain employs TRBV9 and TRBJ1-1; D is ambiguous. Germline V gives CDR1 SGDLS, CDR2 YYNGEE. The V and J ends lost 0 bases and 4 bases respectively, with 10 bases between them. This CDR3 has 14 residues. The CDR3 sequence: CASSVELVGTEAFF. CDR3 DNA: TGTGCCAGCAGCGTAGAGCTGGTGGGCACTGAAGCTTTCTTT.

This chain joins TRBV2 and TRBJ1-1; 8 nucleotides match TRBD1. Trimming at V came to 5 bases and at J to 6 bases, leaving 5 bases not matched to a gene. Germline CDR1 SNHLY, CDR2 FYNNEI. CDR3 length: 13 amino acids. The CDR3 sequence: CASSPSTGAEAFF. CDR3 DNA: TGTGCCAGCAGTCCATCGACAGGGGCTGAAGCTTTCTTT.

This rearrangement joins TRBV7-9 to TRBJ1-1; D ambiguous. Trimming removed 5 bases at V and 1 base at J, with 8 bases between. Germline V gives CDR1 SEHNR, CDR2 FQNEAQ (reference sequence). The CDR3 is 13 residues long. CDR3: CASSPDGNTEAFF. The CDR3 DNA reads TGTGCCAGCAGCCCCGACGGGAACACTGAAGCTTTCTTT.

This clonotype was found once. V usage is TRBV5-6 and J usage is TRBJ2-7; D unresolved. This CDR3 is 13 amino acids long. In germline, CDR1 is SGHDT, CDR2 YYEEEE. The germline V and J ends were trimmed by 4 bases and 9 bases, with 17 bases remaining between them. Written as DNA, the CDR3 is TGTGCCAGCAGCGACTTGACATATTCCTCGCAGTACTTC. Its translation is CASSDLTYSSQYF.

CDR3 DNA: TGTGCCACCAGCAGAGTGGCGGGGGCCCAAGAGACCCAGTACTTC. It encodes CATSRVAGAQETQYF. The V and J genes are TRBV15 and TRBJ2-5; tentatively, D is TRBD2 (7 bases). CDR3 length equals 15 residues. The germline V gene encodes CDR1 LNHNV and CDR2 YYDKDF (reference sequence). Trimming took off 1 base at V and 1 base at J, with 10 bases between the two ends.